This T cell receptor beta chain came from a study of cytomegalovirus exposure and HLA in healthy donors. Study in general: Most genotyped donors, over 70% of about 360, had Caucasian-associated genetic ancestry.

Donors were ostensibly healthy at sampling, although undocumented immune exposures were probable. In germline, CDR1 is SGHAT, CDR2 FQNNGV. This CDR3 spans 16 amino acids. Researchers ran the PCR with 60 Vbeta and 13 Jbeta primers. Sequenced by immunoSEQ multiplex PCR; TCRdb stores in-frame clones only, minus some. Here the sample spans about 170,000 clones, 80% to 90% being singletons. General study results and limits: Later analysis demonstrated an association between a missense DCLRE1C variant and TCR beta V- and J-gene trimming.

In regard to this clone: No antigen is known for it. Sequence at one end of the junction differs from germline and may be a read error.

The sequenced sample was PBMCs. This TCR was recovered from a male donor in good health and CMV-seronegative. This sequence joins TRBV11-2 and TRBJ2-2; D call uncertain. The DNA for the CDR3 is TGTGCCAGCAGCCCTACTTCCCGTTTGGGCACCGGAGAGCTGTTTTTT. Its translation: CASSPTSRLGTGELFF.